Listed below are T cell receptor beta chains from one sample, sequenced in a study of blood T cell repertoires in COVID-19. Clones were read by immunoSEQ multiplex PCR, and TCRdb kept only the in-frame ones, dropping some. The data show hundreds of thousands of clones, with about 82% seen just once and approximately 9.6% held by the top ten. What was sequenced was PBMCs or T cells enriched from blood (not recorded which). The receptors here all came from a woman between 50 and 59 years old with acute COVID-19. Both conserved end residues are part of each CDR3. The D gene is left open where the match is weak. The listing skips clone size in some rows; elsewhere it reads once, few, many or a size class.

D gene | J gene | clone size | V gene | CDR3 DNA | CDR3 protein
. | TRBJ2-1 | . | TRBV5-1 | TGCGCCAGCAGCGAGTCCTGGACTGGTGAGAGAGATGAGCAGTTCTTC | CASSESWTGERDEQFF
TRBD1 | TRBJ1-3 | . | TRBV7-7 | TGTGCCAGCAGCTTGGGACAGGGTAAAGGAAACACCATATATTTT | CASSLGQGKGNTIYF
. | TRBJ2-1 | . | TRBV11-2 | TGTGCCAGCAGCCTGGAGGCTAGAATCACCGAATTTGGCAATGAGCAGTTCTTC | CASSLEARITEFGNEQFF
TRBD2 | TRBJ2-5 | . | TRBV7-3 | TGTGCCAGCAGCTTAAATTCGGGGGGTGAGACCCAGTACTTC | CASSLNSGGETQYF
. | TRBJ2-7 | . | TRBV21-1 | TGTGCCAGCAGCAAAGCGCTGGAAGGGGGACAGAGGGGGCATAATTCCTACGAGCAGTACTTC | CASSKALEGGQRGHNSYEQYF
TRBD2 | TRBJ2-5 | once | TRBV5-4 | TGTGCCAGCAGCTTTATCGGGGGGACGGAGACCCAGTACTTC | CASSFIGGTETQYF
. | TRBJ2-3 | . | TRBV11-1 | TGTGCCAGCAGCGGAAGGACTGGCCGAGATACGCAGTATTTT | CASSGRTGRDTQYF
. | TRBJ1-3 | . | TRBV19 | TGTGCCAGTAAACGGGTCCCAACTGGAAACACCATATATTTT | CASKRVPTGNTIYF
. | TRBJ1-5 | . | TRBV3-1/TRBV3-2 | TGTGCCAGCAGCCAAGGGAGGGGAAATCAGCCCCAGCATTTT | CASSQGRGNQPQHF
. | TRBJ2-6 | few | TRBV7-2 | TGTGCCAGCAGCTTTCAGCACTATGGGGCCAACGTCCTGACTTTC | CASSFQHYGANVLTF
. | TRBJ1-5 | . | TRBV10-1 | TGCGCCAGCAGTGAGTCGGGGGCCCCTGATCAGCCCCAGCATTTT | CASSESGAPDQPQHF
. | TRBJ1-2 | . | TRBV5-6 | TGTGCCAGCAGCTTGAGCTTCGGTTCCGGGGGGAATGGCTACACCTTC | CASSLSFGSGGNGYTF
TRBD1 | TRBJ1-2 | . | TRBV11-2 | TGTGCCAGCAGCCCTGACAGGGGATCCGGCTACACCTTC | CASSPDRGSGYTF
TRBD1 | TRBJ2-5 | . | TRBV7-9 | TGTGCCAGCAGCCACCAGGGGGCCCAAGAGACCCAGTACTTC | CASSHQGAQETQYF
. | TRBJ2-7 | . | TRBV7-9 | TGTGCCAGCAGTCTACCCCAGGAGGGATCCTACGAGCAGTACTTC | CASSLPQEGSYEQYF
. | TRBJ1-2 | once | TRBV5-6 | TGTGCCAGCAGCTTGGCCCCCCAGGCTAACTATGGCTACACCTTC | CASSLAPQANYGYTF
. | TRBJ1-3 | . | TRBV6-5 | TGTGCCAGCAGTTACGGGGGCCCTGGAAACACCATATATTTT | CASSYGGPGNTIYF
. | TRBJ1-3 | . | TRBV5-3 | TGTGCCAGAAGCTTCGGGGGGTCTGGAAACACCATATATTTT | CARSFGGSGNTIYF
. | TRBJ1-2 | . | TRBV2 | TGTGCCAGCAGTGAGGGGGCACCCCGAAGCTATGGCTACACCTTC | CASSEGAPRSYGYTF
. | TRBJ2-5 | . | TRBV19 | TGTGCCAGTAGTATGCGGCCTCAAGAGACCCAGTACTTC | CASSMRPQETQYF
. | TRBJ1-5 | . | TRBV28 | TGTGCCAGCAGTGCCATGGCGGGGAACAATCAGCCCCAGCATTTT | CASSAMAGNNQPQHF
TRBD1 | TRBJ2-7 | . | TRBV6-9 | TGTGCCAGCAGTTATAACCGCCAGGGGGCCTACTACGAGCAGTACTTC | CASSYNRQGAYYEQYF
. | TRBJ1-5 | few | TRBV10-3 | TGTGCCATCAGCCAGGGCTCAGGCCAGCCCCAGCATTTT | CAISQGSGQPQHF
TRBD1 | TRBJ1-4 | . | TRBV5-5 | TGTGCCAGCAGCCCCCGGGACAGAGCAACTAATGAAAAACTGTTTTTT | CASSPRDRATNEKLFF
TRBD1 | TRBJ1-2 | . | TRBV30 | TGTGCCTGGGGTCCAGACAGGGGGACTAACTTC | CAWGPDRGTNF
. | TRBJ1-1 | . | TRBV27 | TGTGCCAGCAGTTCCCGGACTGGGGTTGGAGCGGGCACTGAAGCTTTCTTT | CASSSRTGVGAGTEAFF
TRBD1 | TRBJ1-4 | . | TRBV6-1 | TGTGCCAGCAGTGACCAAGGGACAGCTAATGAAAAACTGTTTTTT | CASSDQGTANEKLFF
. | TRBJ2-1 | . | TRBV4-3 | TGCGCCAGCAGCCAAGAGCCAGGCCGGATTAGTGAGCAGTTCTTC | CASSQEPGRISEQFF
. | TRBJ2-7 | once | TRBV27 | TGTGCCAGCAGTTCTCCCCCCCCCGGGAGCTCCTACGAGCAGTACTTC | CASSSPPPGSSYEQYF
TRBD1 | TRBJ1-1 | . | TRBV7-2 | TGTGCCAGCAGCACCCGGACAGGGATTACTGAAGCTTTCTTT | CASSTRTGITEAFF
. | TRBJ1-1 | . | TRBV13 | TGTGCCAGCAGCTTAGGCCAGGGAGGCACTGAAGCTTTCTTT | CASSLGQGGTEAFF
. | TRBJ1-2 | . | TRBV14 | TGTGCCAGCAGCCAAGGGACAGCCTACACCTTC | CASSQGTAYTF
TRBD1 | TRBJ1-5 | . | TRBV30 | TGTGCCTGGAGTTATCAGGGGGCACAGCCCCAGCATTTT | CAWSYQGAQPQHF
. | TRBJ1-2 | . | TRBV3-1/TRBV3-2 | TGTGCCAGCAGCCAAAATAGGGGAGGGGGCTACACCTTC | CASSQNRGGGYTF
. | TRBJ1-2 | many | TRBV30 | TGTGCCTGGAGTGTTACTCTCTATGGCTACACCTTC | CAWSVTLYGYTF
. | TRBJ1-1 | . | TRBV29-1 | TGCAGCGCCTACCCAGGTGGGGGGGTGAGTACTGAAGCTTTCTTT | CSAYPGGGVSTEAFF
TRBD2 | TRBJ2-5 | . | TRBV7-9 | TGTGCCAGCAGCTTAGACGGGACTAACAAAGAGACCCAGTACTTC | CASSLDGTNKETQYF
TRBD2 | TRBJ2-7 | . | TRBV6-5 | TGTGCCAGCAGTTACTCGGGACTAGCGGGGTATTACGAGCAGTACTTC | CASSYSGLAGYYEQYF
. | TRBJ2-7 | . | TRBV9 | TGTGCCAGCAGCGCGGCGGGGAGCTCCTACGAGCAGTACTTC | CASSAAGSSYEQYF
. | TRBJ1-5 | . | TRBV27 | TGTGCCAGCAGTTTAAGTCCGCACTTCGGGAGCAATCAGCCCCAGCATTTT | CASSLSPHFGSNQPQHF
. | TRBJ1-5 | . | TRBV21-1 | TGTGCCAGCAGCAAGGAAAACCGGGAGCCTAATCAGCCCCAGCATTTT | CASSKENREPNQPQHF
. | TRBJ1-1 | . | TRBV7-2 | TGTGCCAGCAGCTTCGGGTCGTACACTGAAGCTTTCTTT | CASSFGSYTEAFF
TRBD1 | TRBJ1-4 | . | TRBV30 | TGTGCCTGGAGTGTATCCGGGACAGGGGGGGGAGGTAATGAAAAACTGTTTTTT | CAWSVSGTGGGGNEKLFF
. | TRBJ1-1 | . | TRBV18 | TGTGCCAGCTCACCAAACAGCGCTCGACGGGGCACTGAAGCTTTCTTT | CASSPNSARRGTEAFF
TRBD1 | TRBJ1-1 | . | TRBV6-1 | TGTGCCAGCAGTGAATCTGTGACAGGGACGGCTGAAGCTTTCTTT | CASSESVTGTAEAFF
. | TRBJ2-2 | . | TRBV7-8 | TGTGCCAGCAGCTTAAGACACCAGAACACCGGGGAGCTGTTTTTT | CASSLRHQNTGELFF
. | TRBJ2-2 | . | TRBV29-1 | TGCAGCGTCGGACAGACCGGGGAGCTGTTTTTT | CSVGQTGELFF
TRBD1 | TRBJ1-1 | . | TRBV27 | TGTGCCAGCAGCTTACAGGGGTTGAACACTGAAGCTTTCTTT | CASSLQGLNTEAFF
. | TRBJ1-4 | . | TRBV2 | TGTGCCAGCAGGGACCGGACGGGAGTCCGGGAAAAACTGTTTTTT | CASRDRTGVREKLFF
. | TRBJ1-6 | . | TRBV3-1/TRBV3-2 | TGTGCCAGCAGCCCTACAAAGACAGTGCTTAATTCACCCCTCCACTTT | CASSPTKTVLNSPLHF
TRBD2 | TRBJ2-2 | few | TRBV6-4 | TGTGCCAGCAGTGCGATAGCGGGGGGCGCCGGGGAGCTGTTTTTT | CASSAIAGGAGELFF
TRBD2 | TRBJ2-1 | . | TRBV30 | TGTGCCTGGAGTCCGACGGAGCGGGGGCTTCGCAATGAGCAGTTCTTC | CAWSPTERGLRNEQFF